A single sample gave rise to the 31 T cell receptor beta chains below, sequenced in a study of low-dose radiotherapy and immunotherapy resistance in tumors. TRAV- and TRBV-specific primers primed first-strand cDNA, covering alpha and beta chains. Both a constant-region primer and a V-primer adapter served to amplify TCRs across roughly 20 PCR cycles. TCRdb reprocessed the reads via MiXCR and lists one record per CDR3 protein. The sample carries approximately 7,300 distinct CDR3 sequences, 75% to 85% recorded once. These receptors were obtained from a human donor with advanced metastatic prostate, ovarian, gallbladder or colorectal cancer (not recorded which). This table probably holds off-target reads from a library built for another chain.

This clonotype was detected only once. The CDR3 reads CAISAPGQGEQYF. CDR3 sequence (DNA): TGTGCCATCAGTGCACCCGGCCAGGGCGAGCAGTACTTC. The genes are TRBV10-3 and TRBJ2-7; maybe TRBD1 (5 bases). The germline gives CDR1 ENHRY, CDR2 SYGVKD. The CDR3 contains 13 residues. Trimming pared 4 bases from V and 6 bases from J, leaving 13 bases between.

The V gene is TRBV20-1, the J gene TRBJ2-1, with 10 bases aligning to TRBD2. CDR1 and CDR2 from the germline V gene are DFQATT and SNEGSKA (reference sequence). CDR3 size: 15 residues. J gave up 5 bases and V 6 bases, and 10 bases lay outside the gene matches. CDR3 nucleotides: TGCAGTGCCCAAGAAAGCGGGGGGGGCCACAATGAGCAGTTCTTC. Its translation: CSAQESGGGHNEQFF.

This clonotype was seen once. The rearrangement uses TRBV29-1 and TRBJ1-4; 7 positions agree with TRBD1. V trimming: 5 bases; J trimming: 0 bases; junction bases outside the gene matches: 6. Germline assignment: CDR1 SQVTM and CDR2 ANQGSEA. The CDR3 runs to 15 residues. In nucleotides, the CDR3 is TGCAGCGTTTCAGGGGGTGATGCAACTAATGAAAAACTGTTTTTT. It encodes CSVSGGDATNEKLFF.

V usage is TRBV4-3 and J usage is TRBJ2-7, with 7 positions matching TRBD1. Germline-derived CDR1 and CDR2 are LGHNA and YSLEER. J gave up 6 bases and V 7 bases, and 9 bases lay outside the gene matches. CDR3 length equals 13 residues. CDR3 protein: CASKETGSREQYF. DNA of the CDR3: TGCGCCAGCAAAGAGACAGGGAGTCGCGAGCAGTACTTC.

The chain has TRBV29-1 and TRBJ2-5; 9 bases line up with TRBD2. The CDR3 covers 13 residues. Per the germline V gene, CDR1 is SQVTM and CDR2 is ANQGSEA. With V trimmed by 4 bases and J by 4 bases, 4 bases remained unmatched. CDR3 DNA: TGCAGCGTTGTAGGGACTAGCCGAGAGACCCAGTACTTC. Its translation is CSVVGTSRETQYF.

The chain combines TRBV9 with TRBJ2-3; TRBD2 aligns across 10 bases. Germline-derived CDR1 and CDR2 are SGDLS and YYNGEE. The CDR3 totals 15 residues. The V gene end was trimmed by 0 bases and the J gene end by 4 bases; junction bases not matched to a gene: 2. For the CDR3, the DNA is TGTGCCAGCAGCGTAGAGCGGGGGGGACCAGATACGCAGTATTTT. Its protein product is CASSVERGGPDTQYF.

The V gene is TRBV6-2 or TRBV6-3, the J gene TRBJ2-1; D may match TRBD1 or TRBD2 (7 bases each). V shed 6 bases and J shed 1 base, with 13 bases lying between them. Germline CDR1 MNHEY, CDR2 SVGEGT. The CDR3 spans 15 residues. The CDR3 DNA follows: TGTGCCAGCAGGTACCAGGGGGGGTCCTACAATGAGCAGTTCTTC. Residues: CASRYQGGSYNEQFF.

In nucleotides, the CDR3 is TGTGCCAGCAGCTTATCGGGCAGTCACAATGAGCAGTTCTTC. This gives the protein CASSLSGSHNEQFF. The chain uses TRBV11-2 and TRBJ2-1; D is unclear. Trimming took 2 bases from V and 5 from J, leaving 10 bases between them. CDR1 and CDR2 from the germline V gene are SGHAT and FQNNGV. This CDR3 region has 14 residues.

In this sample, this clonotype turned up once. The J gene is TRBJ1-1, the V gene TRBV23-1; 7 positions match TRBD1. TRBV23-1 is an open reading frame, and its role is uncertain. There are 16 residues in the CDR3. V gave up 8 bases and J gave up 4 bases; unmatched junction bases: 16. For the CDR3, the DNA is TGCGCCAGCCACCTTCCACTGAAGACAGGGAGCACTGAAGCTTTCTTT. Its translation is CASHLPLKTGSTEAFF.

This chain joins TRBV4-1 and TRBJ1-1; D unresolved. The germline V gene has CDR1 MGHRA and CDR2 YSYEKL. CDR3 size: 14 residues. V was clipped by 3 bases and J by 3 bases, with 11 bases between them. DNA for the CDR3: TGCGCCAGCAGCCACCCAATGGTCGACACTGAAGCTTTCTTT. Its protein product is CASSHPMVDTEAFF.

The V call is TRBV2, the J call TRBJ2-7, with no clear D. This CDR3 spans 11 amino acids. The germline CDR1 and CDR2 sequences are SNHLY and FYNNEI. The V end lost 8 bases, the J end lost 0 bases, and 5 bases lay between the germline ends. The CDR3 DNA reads TGTGCCAGCGGATACTCCTACGAGCAGTACTTC. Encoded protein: CASGYSYEQYF.

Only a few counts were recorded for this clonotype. This CDR3 is CASSFRRLHQETQYF. CDR3 nucleotides: TGTGCCAGCAGCTTCCGGCGCCTTCACCAAGAGACCCAGTACTTC. This rearrangement joins TRBV5-6 to TRBJ2-5; D unresolved. In germline, CDR1 is SGHDT, CDR2 YYEEEE. With 2 bases removed from V and 0 bases from J, the gap between germline ends came to 11 bases. The CDR3 loop spans 15 amino acids.

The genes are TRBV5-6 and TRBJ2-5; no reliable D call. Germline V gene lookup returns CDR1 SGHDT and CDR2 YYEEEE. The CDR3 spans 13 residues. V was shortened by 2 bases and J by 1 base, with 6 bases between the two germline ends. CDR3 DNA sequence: TGTGCCAGCAGCTTCCCGGGCCAAGAGACCCAGTACTTC. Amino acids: CASSFPGQETQYF.

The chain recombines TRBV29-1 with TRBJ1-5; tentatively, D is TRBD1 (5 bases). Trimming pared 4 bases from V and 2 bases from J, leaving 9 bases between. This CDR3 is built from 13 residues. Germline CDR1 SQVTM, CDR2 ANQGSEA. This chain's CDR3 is CSVGGVGNQPQHF. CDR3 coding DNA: TGCAGCGTTGGGGGCGTAGGCAATCAGCCCCAGCATTTT.

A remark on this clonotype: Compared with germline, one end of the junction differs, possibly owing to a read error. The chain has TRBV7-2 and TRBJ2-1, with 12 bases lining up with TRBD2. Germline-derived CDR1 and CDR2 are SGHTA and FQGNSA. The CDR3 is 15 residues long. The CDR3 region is CASTLASGGANEQFF. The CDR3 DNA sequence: TGTGCCAGCACCTTAGCTAGCGGGGGGGCCAATGAGCAGTTCTTC. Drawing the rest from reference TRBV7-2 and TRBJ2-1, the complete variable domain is GAGVSQSPSNKVTEKGKDVELRCDPISGHTALYWYRQSLGQGLEFLIYFQGNSAPDKSGLPSDRFSAERTGGSVSTLTIQRTQQEDSAVYLCASTLASGGANEQFFGPGTRLTVL.

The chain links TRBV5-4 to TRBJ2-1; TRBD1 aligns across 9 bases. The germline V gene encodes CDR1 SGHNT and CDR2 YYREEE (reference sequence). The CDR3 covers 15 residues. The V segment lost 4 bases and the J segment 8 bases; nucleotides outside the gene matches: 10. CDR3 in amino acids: CASSAWTGVQDEQFF. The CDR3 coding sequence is TGTGCCAGCAGCGCCTGGACAGGGGTTCAGGATGAGCAGTTCTTC.

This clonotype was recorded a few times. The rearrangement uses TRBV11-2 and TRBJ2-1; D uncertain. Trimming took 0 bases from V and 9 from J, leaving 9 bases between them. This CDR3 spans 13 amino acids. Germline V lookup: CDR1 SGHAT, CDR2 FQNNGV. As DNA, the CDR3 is TGTGCCAGCAGCTTAGATAGGGCGATTGAGCAGTTCTTC. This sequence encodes CASSLDRAIEQFF.

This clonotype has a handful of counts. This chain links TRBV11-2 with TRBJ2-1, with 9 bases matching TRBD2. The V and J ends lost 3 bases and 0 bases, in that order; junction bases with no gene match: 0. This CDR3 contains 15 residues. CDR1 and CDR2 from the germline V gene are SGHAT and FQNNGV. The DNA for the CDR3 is TGTGCCAGCAGCTTTAGCGGGGGCTCCTACAATGAGCAGTTCTTC. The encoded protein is CASSFSGGSYNEQFF.

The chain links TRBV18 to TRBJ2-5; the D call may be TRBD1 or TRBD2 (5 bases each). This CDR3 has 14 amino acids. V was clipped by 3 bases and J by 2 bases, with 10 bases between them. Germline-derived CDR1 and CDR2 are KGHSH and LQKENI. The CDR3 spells CASSPGPPQETQYF. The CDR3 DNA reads TGTGCCAGCTCACCGGGACCACCTCAAGAGACCCAGTACTTC.

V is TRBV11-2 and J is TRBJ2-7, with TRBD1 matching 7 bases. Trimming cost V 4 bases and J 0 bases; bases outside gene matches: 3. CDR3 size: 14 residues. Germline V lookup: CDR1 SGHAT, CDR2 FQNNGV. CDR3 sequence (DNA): TGTGCCAGCAGCTCCCGGGACAGCTCCTACGAGCAGTACTTC. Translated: CASSSRDSSYEQYF.

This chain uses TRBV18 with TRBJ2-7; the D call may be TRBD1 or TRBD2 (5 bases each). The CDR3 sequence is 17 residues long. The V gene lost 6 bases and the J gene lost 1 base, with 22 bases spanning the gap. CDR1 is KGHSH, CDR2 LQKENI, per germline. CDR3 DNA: TGTGCCAGCTCCGCGTTGGGGGTTGGGGCCCCATCCTACGAGCAGTACTTC. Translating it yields CASSALGVGAPSYEQYF.

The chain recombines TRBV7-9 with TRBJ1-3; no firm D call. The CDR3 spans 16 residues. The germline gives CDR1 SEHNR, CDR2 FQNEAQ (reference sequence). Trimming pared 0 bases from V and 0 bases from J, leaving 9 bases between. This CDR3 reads CASSLALQSSGNTIYF. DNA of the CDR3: TGTGCCAGCAGCTTAGCGCTGCAGAGCTCTGGAAACACCATATATTTT. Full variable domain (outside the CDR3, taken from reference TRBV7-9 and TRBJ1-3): DTGVSQNPRHKITKRGQNVTFRCDPISEHNRLYWYRQTLGQGPEFLTYFQNEAQLEKSRLLSDRFSAERPKGSFSTLEIQRTEQGDSAMYLCASSLALQSSGNTIYFGEGSWLTVV.

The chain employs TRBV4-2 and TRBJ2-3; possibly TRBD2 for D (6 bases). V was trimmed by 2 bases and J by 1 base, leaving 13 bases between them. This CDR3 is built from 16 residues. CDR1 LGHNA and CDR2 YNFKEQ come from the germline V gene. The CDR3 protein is CASSQFGSEGTDTQYF. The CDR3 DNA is TGTGCCAGCAGCCAATTCGGGAGCGAGGGCACAGATACGCAGTATTTT.

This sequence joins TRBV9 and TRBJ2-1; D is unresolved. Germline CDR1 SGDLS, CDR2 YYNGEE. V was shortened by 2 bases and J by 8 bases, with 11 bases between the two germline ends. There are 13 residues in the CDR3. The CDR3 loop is CASSVVEHHEQFF. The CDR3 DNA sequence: TGTGCCAGCAGCGTCGTAGAGCACCATGAGCAGTTCTTC. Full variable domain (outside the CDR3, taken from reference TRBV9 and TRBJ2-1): DSGVTQTPKHLITATGQRVTLRCSPRSGDLSVYWYQQSLDQGLQFLIQYYNGEERAKGNILERFSAQQFPDLHSELNLSSLELGDSALYFCASSVVEHHEQFFGPGTRLTVL.

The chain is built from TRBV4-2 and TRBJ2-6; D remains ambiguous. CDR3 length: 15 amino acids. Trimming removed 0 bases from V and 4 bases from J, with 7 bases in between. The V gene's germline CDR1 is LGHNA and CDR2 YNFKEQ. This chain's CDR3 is CASSQDGYGANVLTF. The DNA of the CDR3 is TGTGCCAGCAGCCAAGACGGTTACGGGGCCAACGTCCTGACTTTC.

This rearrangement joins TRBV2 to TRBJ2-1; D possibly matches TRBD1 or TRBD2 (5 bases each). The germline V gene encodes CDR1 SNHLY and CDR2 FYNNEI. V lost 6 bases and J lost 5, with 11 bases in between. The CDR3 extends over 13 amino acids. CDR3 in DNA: TGTGCCAGCAGCCGGGACGCCAACAATGAGCAGTTCTTC. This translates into CASSRDANNEQFF.

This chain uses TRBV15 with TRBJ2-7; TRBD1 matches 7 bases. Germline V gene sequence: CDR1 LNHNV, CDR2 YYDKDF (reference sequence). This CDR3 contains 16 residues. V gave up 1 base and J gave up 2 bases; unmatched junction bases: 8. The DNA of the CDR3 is TGTGCCACCAGCAGAGCCGGACAGGCTCGAACCTACGAGCAGTACTTC. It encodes CATSRAGQARTYEQYF.

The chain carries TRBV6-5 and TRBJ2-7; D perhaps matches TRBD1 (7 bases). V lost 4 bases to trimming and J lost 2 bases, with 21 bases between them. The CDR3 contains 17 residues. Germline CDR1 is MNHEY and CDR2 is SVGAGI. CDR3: CASSSPQGRGIPYEQYF. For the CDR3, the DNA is TGTGCCAGCAGTTCCCCACAGGGGCGGGGAATTCCCTACGAGCAGTACTTC.

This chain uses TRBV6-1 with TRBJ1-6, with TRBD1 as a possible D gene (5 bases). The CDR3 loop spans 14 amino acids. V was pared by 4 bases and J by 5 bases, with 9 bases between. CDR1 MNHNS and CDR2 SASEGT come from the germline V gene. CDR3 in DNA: TGTGCCAGCAGTGTTCCAGGGAATAATTCACCCCTCCACTTT. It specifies CASSVPGNNSPLHF.

In DNA, the CDR3 is TGCAGCGTTGAAGGACAGGGACCGTTTTGGGAGACCCAGTACTTC. This sequence encodes CSVEGQGPFWETQYF. V usage is TRBV29-1 and J usage is TRBJ2-5, with 7 nucleotides matching TRBD1. The CDR3 has 15 amino acids. V gave up 1 base and J gave up 5 bases; unmatched junction bases: 10. Germline V lookup: CDR1 SQVTM, CDR2 ANQGSEA.

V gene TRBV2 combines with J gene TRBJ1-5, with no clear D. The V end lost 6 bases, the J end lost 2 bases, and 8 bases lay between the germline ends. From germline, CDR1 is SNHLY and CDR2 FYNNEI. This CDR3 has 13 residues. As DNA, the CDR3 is TGTGCCAGCAGCGACATCGGCAATCAGCCCCAGCATTTT. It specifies CASSDIGNQPQHF.